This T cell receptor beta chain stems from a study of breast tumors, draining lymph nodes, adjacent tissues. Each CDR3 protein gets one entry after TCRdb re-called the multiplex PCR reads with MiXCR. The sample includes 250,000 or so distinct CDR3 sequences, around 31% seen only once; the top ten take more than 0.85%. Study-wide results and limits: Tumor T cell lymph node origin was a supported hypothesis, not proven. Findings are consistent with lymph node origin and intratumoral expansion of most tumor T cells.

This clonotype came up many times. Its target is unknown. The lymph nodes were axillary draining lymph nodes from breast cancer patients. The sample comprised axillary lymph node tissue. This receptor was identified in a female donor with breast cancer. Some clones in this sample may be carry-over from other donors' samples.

CDR3 protein: CASSQVGAGRANYGYTF. The CDR3 coding sequence is TGCGCCAGCAGCCAAGTAGGGGCAGGGAGGGCTAACTATGGCTACACCTTC. The chain employs TRBV4-1 and TRBJ1-2, with a possible D match to TRBD1 (5 bases). Trimming took off 1 base at V and 0 bases at J, with 15 bases between the two ends. Germline V lookup: CDR1 MGHRA, CDR2 YSYEKL. The CDR3 length is 17 residues.